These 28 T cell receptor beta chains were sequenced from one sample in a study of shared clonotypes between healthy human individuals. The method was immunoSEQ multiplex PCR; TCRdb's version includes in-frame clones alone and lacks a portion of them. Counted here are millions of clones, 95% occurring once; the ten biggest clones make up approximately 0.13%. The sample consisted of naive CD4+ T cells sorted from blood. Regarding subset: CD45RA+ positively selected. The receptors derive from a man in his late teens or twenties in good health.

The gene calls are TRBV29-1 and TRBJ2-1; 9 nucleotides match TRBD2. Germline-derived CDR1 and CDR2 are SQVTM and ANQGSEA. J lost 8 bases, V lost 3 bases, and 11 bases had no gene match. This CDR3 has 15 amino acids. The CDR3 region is CSVDPIEREVDEQFF. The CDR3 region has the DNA TGCAGCGTTGACCCCATAGAGCGGGAGGTCGATGAGCAGTTCTTC.

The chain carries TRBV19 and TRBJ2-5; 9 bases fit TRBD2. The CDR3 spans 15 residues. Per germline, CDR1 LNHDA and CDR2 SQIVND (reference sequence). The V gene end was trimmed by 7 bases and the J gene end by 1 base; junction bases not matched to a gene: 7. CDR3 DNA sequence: TGTGCCAGTAATCGGAATAGCGGGGGCCAAGAGACCCAGTACTTC. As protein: CASNRNSGGQETQYF.

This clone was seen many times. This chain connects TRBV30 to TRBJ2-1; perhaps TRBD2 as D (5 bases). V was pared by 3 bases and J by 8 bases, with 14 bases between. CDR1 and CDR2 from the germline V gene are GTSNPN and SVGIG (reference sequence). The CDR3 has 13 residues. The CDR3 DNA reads TGTGCCTGGAGGAGGGCCGGCCTCCATGAGCAGTTCTTC. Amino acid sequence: CAWRRAGLHEQFF.

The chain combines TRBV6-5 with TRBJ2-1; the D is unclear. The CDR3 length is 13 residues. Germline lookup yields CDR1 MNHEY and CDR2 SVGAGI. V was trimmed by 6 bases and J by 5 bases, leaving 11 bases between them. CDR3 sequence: CASSRTWDNEQFF. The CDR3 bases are TGTGCCAGCAGCCGCACATGGGACAATGAGCAGTTCTTC.

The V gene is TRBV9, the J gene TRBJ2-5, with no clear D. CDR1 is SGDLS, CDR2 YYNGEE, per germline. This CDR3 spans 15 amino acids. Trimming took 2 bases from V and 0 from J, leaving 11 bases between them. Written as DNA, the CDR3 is TGTGCCAGCAGCGTTAATGCTCAGTACCAAGAGACCCAGTACTTC. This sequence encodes CASSVNAQYQETQYF.

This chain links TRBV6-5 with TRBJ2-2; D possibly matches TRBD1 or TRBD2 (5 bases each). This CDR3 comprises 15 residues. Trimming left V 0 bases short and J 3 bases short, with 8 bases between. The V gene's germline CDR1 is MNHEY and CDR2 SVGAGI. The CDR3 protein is CASSYSRGDTGELFF. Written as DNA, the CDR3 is TGTGCCAGCAGTTACTCGAGGGGTGACACCGGGGAGCTGTTTTTT.

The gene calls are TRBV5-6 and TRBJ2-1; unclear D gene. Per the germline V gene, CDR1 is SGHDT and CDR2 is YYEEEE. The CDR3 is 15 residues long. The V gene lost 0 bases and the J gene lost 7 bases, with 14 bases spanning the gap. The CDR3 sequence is CASSLGLVKVNEQFF. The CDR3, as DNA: TGTGCCAGCAGCTTGGGGCTAGTGAAAGTGAATGAGCAGTTCTTC.

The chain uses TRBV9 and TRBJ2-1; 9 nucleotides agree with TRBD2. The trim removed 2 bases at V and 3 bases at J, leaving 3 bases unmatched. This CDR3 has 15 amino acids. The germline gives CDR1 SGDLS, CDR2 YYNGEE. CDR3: CASSVSGSYYNEQFF. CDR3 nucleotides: TGTGCCAGCAGCGTTAGCGGGAGTTACTACAATGAGCAGTTCTTC. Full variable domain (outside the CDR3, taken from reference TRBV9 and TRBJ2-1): DSGVTQTPKHLITATGQRVTLRCSPRSGDLSVYWYQQSLDQGLQFLIQYYNGEERAKGNILERFSAQQFPDLHSELNLSSLELGDSALYFCASSVSGSYYNEQFFGPGTRLTVL.

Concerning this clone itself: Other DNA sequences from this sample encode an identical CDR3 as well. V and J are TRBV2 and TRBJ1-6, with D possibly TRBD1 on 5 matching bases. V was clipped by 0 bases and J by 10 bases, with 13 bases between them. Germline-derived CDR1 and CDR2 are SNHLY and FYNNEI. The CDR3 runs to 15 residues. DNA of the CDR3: TGTGCCAGCAGTGAAGCGCGGCAGGGAAACTCACCCCTCCACTTT. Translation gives CASSEARQGNSPLHF.

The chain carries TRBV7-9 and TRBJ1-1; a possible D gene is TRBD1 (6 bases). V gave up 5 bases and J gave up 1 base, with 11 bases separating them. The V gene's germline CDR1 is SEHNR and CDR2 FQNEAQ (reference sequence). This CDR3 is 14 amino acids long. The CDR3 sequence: CASSLRDKNTEAFF. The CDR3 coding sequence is TGTGCCAGCAGCCTCCGGGACAAGAACACTGAAGCTTTCTTT.

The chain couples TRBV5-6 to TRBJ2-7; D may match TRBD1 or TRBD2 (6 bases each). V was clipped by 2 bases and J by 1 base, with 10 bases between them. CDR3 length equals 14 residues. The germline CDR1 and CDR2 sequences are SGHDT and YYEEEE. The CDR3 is CASSFEGGSYEQYF. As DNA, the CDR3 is TGTGCCAGCAGCTTCGAAGGGGGGTCCTACGAGCAGTACTTC. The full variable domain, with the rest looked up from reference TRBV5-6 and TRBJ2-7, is DAGVTQSPTHLIKTRGQQVTLRCSPKSGHDTVSWYQQALGQGPQFIFQYYEEEERQRGNFPDRFSGHQFPNYSSELNVNALLLGDSALYLCASSFEGGSYEQYFGPGTRLTVT.

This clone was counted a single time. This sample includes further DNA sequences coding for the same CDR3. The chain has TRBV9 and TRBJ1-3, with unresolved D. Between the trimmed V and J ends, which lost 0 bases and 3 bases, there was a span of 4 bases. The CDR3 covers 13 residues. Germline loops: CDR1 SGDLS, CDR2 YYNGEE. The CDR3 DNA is TGTGCCAGCAGCGTAGATGGTGGAAACACCATATATTTT. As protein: CASSVDGGNTIYF.

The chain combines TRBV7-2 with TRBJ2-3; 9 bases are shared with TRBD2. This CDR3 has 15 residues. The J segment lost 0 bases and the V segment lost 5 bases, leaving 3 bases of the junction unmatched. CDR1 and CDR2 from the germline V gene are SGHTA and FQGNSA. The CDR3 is CASSPGLASTDTQYF. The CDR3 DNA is TGTGCCAGCAGCCCGGGACTAGCCAGCACAGATACGCAGTATTTT.

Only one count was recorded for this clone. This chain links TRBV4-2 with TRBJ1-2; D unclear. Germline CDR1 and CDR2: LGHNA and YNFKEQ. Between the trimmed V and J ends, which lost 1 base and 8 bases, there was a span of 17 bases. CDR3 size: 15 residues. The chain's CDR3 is CASSQVASLLVGYTF. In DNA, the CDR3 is TGTGCCAGCAGCCAAGTGGCCAGTTTATTGGTAGGCTACACCTTC.

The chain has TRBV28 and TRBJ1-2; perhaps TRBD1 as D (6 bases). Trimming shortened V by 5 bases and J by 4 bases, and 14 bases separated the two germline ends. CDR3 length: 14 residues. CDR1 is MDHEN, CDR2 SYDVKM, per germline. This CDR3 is CASSPQQGPYGYTF. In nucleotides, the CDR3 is TGTGCCAGCAGTCCCCAACAGGGACCCTATGGCTACACCTTC.

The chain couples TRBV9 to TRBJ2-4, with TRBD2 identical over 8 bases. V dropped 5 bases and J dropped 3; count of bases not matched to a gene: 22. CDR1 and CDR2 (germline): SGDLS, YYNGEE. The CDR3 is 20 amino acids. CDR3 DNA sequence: TGTGCCAGCAGTCCCACGCGAGAGGGACTAGACAGGCCACTCAAAAACATTCAGTACTTC. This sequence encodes CASSPTREGLDRPLKNIQYF.

The CDR3 region has the DNA TGTGCCAGCAGCCGGACAGATAGCAATCAGCCCCAGCATTTT. Translation: CASSRTDSNQPQHF. The chain has TRBV7-8 and TRBJ1-5, with TRBD1 as a possible D gene (6 bases). Germline-derived CDR1 and CDR2 are SGHVS and FQNEAQ. The CDR3 is 14 residues long. With 5 bases removed from V and 0 bases from J, the gap between germline ends came to 8 bases.

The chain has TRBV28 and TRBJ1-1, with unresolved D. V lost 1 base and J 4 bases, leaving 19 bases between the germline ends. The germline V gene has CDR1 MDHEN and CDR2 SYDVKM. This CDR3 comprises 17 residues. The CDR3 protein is CASSLSSSIRRGTEAFF. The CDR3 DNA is TGTGCCAGCAGTTTATCCTCTTCGATACGGCGGGGCACTGAAGCTTTCTTT. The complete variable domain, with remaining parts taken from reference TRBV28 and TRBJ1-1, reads DVKVTQSSRYLVKRTGEKVFLECVQDMDHENMFWYRQDPGLGLRLIYFSYDVKMKEKGDIPEGYSVSREKKERFSLILESASTNQTSMYLCASSLSSSIRRGTEAFFGQGTRLTVV.

CDR3 amino acids: CASSESLGGGVYNEQFF. CDR3 coding DNA: TGCGCCAGCAGTGAGTCGCTAGGGGGCGGAGTTTACAATGAGCAGTTCTTC. The chain couples TRBV10-1 to TRBJ2-1; 7 nucleotides align to TRBD1. J was trimmed by 4 bases and V by 0 bases; bases with no gene match: 9. Per germline, CDR1 WNHNN and CDR2 SYGVQD (reference sequence). This CDR3 has 17 amino acids.

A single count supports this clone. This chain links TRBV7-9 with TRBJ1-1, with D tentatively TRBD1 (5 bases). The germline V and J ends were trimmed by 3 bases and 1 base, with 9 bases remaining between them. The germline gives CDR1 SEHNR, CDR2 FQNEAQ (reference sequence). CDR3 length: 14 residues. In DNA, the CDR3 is TGTGCCAGCAGCTTCGGCGGGGGGAACACTGAAGCTTTCTTT. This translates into CASSFGGGNTEAFF.

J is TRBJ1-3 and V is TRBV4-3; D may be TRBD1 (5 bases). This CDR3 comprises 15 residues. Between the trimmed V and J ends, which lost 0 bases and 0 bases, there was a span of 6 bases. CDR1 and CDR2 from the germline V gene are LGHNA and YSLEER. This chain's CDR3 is CASSQDGASGNTIYF. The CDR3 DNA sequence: TGCGCCAGCAGCCAAGATGGGGCCTCTGGAAACACCATATATTTT.

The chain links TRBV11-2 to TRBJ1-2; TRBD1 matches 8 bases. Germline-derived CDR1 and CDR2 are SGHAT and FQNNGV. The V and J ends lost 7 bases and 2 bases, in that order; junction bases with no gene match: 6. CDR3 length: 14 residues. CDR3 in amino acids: CASKTDRVNYGYTF. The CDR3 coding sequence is TGTGCCAGCAAGACGGACAGGGTGAACTATGGCTACACCTTC.

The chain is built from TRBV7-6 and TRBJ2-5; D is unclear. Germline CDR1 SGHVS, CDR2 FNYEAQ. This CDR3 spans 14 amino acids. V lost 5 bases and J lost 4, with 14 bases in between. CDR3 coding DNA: TGTGCCAGCAGCCCTCTCTTCCAATCAGAGACCCAGTACTTC. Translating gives CASSPLFQSETQYF. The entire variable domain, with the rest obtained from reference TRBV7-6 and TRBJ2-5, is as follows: GAGVSQSPRYKVTKRGQDVALRCDPISGHVSLYWYRQALGQGPEFLTYFNYEAQQDKSGLPNDRFSAERPEGSISTLTIQRTEQRDSAMYRCASSPLFQSETQYFGPGTRLLVL.

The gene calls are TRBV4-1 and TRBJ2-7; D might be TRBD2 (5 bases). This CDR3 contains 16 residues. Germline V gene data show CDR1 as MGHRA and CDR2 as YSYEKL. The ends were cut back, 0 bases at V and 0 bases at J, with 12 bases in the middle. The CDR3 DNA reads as TGCGCCAGCAGCCAAGATTTAGCAGACTACTCCTACGAGCAGTACTTC. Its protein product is CASSQDLADYSYEQYF.

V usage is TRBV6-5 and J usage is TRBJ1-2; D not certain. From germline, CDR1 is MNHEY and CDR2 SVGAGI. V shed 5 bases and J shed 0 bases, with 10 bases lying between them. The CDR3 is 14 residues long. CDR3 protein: CASSMDGANYGYTF. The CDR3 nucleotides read TGTGCCAGCAGTATGGACGGCGCTAACTATGGCTACACCTTC.

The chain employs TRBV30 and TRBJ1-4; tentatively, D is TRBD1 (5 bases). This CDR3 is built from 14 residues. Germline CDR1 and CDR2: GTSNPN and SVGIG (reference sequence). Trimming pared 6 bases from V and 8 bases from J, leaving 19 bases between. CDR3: CACNYRTRGEKLFF. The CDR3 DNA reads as TGTGCCTGTAACTACCGGACCCGGGGGGAAAAACTGTTTTTT. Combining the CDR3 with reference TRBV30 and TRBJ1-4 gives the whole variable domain SQTIHQWPATLVQPVGSPLSLECTVEGTSNPNLYWYRQAAGRGLQLLFYSVGIGQISSEVPQNLSASRPQDRQFILSSKKLLLSDSGFYLCACNYRTRGEKLFFGSGTQLSVL.

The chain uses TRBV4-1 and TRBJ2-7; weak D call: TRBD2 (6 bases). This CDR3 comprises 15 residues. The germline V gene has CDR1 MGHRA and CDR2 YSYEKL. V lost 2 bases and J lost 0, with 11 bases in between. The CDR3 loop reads CASSQLRGSSYEQYF. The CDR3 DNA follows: TGCGCCAGCAGCCAATTACGGGGGAGCTCCTACGAGCAGTACTTC.

Written as DNA, the CDR3 is TGTGCCAGCAGCTTAGTCTGGACAGGGGGGGAGTACTTC. The encoded protein is CASSLVWTGGEYF. This sequence joins TRBV11-2 and TRBJ2-7, with TRBD1 matching 10 bases. The CDR3 spans 13 residues. V lost 1 base, J lost 11 bases, and 5 bases stayed unmatched. Per the germline V gene, CDR1 is SGHAT and CDR2 is FQNNGV.